The 7 T cell receptor beta chains below all came from one sample that was sequenced in a study of T cells after yellow fever vaccination. In TCRdb, the 5' RACE reads were re-called with MiXCR into one record per CDR3 protein. The sample includes under 400,000 distinct CDR3 sequences, around 13% of them seen just once. This material consisted of CD4+ T cells sorted from PBMCs, taken 15 days after the yellow fever booster vaccination. These TCRs come from a young man who received the YFV17D yellow fever vaccine.

The chain has TRBV20-1 and TRBJ2-7; D not certain. Trimming pared 3 bases from V and 3 bases from J, leaving 12 bases between. The CDR3 contains 13 residues. Per the germline V gene, CDR1 is DFQATT and CDR2 is SNEGSKA (reference sequence). The CDR3 spells CSASSPRDYEQYV. The CDR3 bases are TGCAGTGCTAGCAGCCCCAGAGACTACGAGCAGTACGTC.

At least ten counts were recorded for this clonotype. The J gene is TRBJ1-1, the V gene TRBV7-3; D gene uncertain. Trimming pared 1 base from V and 5 bases from J, leaving 8 bases between. This CDR3 region has 13 residues. In germline, CDR1 is SGHTA, CDR2 FQGTGA. The CDR3 spells CASSLIQGTEAFF. CDR3 in DNA: TGTGCCAGCAGCTTAATCCAAGGGACTGAAGCTTTCTTT.

This clonotype was seen more than once but under ten times. This chain uses TRBV5-1 with TRBJ1-2; no clear D. Trimming pared 0 bases from V and 2 bases from J, leaving 8 bases between. This CDR3 region has 14 residues. Germline V gene data show CDR1 as SGHRS and CDR2 as YFSETQ. This chain's CDR3 is CASSLERENYGYTF. The DNA of the CDR3 is TGCGCCAGCAGCTTGGAAAGGGAAAACTATGGCTACACCTTC.

This clonotype occurred a few times. This chain joins TRBV10-3 and TRBJ2-7; D gene unclear. Per germline, CDR1 ENHRY and CDR2 SYGVKD. V dropped 0 bases and J dropped 6 bases, with 12 bases sitting between them. The CDR3 totals 14 residues. CDR3 sequence reads: CAISESKTVTEQYF. CDR3 DNA sequence: TGTGCCATCAGTGAGTCGAAGACCGTGACCGAGCAGTACTTC.

This clonotype was found many times. The chain uses TRBV7-6 and TRBJ2-2; TRBD1 matches at 8 bases. V shed 5 bases and J 8 bases; nucleotides not matched to a gene: 10. CDR1 is SGHVS, CDR2 FNYEAQ, per germline. The CDR3 extends over 15 amino acids. CDR3 in amino acids: CASSPGQGPGGELFF. CDR3 DNA: TGTGCCAGCAGCCCAGGACAGGGCCCAGGAGGGGAGCTGTTTTTT.

This clonotype has ten or more counts. The CDR3 DNA reads as TGTGCCAGCAGTTTATGGGGGTCAGATACGCAGTATTTT. Translating it yields CASSLWGSDTQYF. The chain joins TRBV12-3 or TRBV12-4 to TRBJ2-3; D possibly matches TRBD1 or TRBD2 (5 bases each). The ends were cut back, 2 bases at V and 4 bases at J, with 7 bases in the middle. The CDR3 is 13 residues long.

This chain uses TRBV7-2 with TRBJ2-2; TRBD2 is a possible D gene (7 bases). The germline V and J ends were trimmed by 3 bases and 4 bases, with 15 bases remaining between them. The CDR3 consists of 16 residues. The germline V gene has CDR1 SGHTA and CDR2 FQGNSA. The CDR3, as DNA: TGTGCCAGCAGCTTCGCTCGGGGGGCAAGCACCGGGGAGCTGTTTTTT. It yields the protein CASSFARGASTGELFF.